This T cell receptor beta chain appears in the sequencing data of a study of graft-versus-host responses after intestinal transplantation. Study conclusions and caveats: Researchers found GvH clones in recipient marrow, and some showed up first in ileum or blood.

The sample holds a few counts of this clone. Plates contained roughly 200,000 CFSE-labeled responder cells and roughly 200,000 irradiated, violet-dye-labeled stimulator cells. Proliferating responders of the CD3+CD4+ and CD3+CD8+ phenotypes with low CFSE were sorted after the reaction. Assay used: immunoSEQ multiplex PCR; TCRdb lists only in-frame clones, some missing. The sample carries some 14,000 clones, roughly a third recorded once. V lost 6 bases and J 3 bases, leaving 17 bases between the germline ends. The germline V gene encodes CDR1 MNHEY and CDR2 SMNVEV (reference sequence). The CDR3 is 15 residues long.

This chain connects TRBV27 to TRBJ1-1; D possibly corresponds to TRBD1 (5 bases). This TCR was recovered from a human patient who received an intestinal transplant. This sample comprised alloreactive CD8+ T cells from a mixed lymphocyte reaction culture, obtained before intestinal transplant. Subset meaning: CFSE-low proliferating T cells sorted from roughly six-day pre-transplant mixed lymphocyte reaction (GvH or HvG direction). CDR3 in amino acids: CASSLFPGEDTEAFF. The CDR3 DNA sequence: TGTGCCAGCAGCCTCTTCCCGGGGGAAGACACTGAAGCTTTCTTT.